This T cell receptor beta chain was recorded in a study of T cell repertoires in cytomegalovirus infection. Background on the study: Based on public TCR beta signatures, there were indications of CMV infection and of a matching HLA type. Study conclusions and caveats: CMV-specific TCR beta clonotypes restricted by HLA-C dominated the ex vivo response.

A few counts support this clonotype. Its target is unknown. Germline assignment: CDR1 MGHRA and CDR2 YSYEKL. This CDR3 spans 14 amino acids. The V end was cut by 3 bases, the J end by 4 bases, with 12 bases between. TCRdb itself ran the reads through MiXCR, one entry per CDR3 protein. The repertoire holds some 680,000 distinct CDR3 sequences, with under 40% as singletons. The source is a human donor in good health (CMV status not recorded). Some clones in this sample may be carry-over from other donors' samples. V and J are TRBV4-1 and TRBJ1-2; a possible D gene is TRBD1 (6 bases). Sequenced material: PBMCs. CDR3 nucleotide sequence: TGCGCCAGCAGCCACTCCCGGGGGGCCTATGGCTACACCTTC. It encodes CASSHSRGAYGYTF.